The clone carrying this TCR beta chain was seen repeatedly, ten times or more. As yet, its antigen is unknown. These data originate in a study of CD8 T cells in ankylosing spondylitis. With molecular barcodes, quantitative 5'-RACE was used to make the TCR beta libraries. One entry per CDR3 protein results from TCRdb running MiXCR on the 5' RACE reads. The data contain a few hundred thousand distinct CDR3 sequences, about 10% of them seen just once; the ten biggest clones take up roughly a fifth. Whole-study findings and limits: With a CD8+ phenotype, disease-linked clones were relatively rare in peripheral blood.

Per germline, CDR1 DFQATT and CDR2 SNEGSKA (reference sequence). Trimming stripped 6 bases from V and 5 bases from J, with 14 bases between. The CDR3 consists of 13 residues. The chain is built from TRBV20-1 and TRBJ2-1; no firm D call. This receptor was taken from a male donor with ankylosing spondylitis or in good health (not recorded which). The sample taken for sequencing was blood, either unsorted or a sorted T cell fraction (not recorded which). This chain's CDR3 is CSAPPGWDNEQFF. Here the CDR3 DNA reads TGCAGTGCCCCCCCTGGGTGGGACAATGAGCAGTTCTTC.